This is a list of T cell receptor beta chains from one sample in a study of T cells in Graves' hyperthyroidism and ophthalmopathy. TCRdb redid the calling of the multiplex PCR reads with MiXCR, one entry per CDR3 protein. Among hundreds of thousands of distinct CDR3 sequences, about 17% were seen once, and the ten largest hold 16%. Sample: blood. Receptors originate from a woman aged 45-60 years with Graves' hyperthyroidism that later progressed to Graves' ophthalmopathy. Both conserved end residues are part of each CDR3. Fields, in order: D gene, clone size, V gene, J gene, CDR3 DNA, CDR3 protein. A D gene is named only where the DNA matches it firmly. Clone size is given for some rows only: seen once, a few or many times, or a class if the clone is expanded.

>NA|many|TRBV2|TRBJ1-6
TGTGCCAGCAGCCCCGGACAGTCTGTTTCACCCCTCCACTTT
CASSPGQSVSPLHF
>TRBD2|NA|TRBV3-1|TRBJ2-5
TGTGCCAGCAGCCAAGGGCAGCGGGGGCCCCAAGAGACCCAGTACTTC
CASSQGQRGPQETQYF
>TRBD2|NA|TRBV7-6|TRBJ2-3
TGTGCCAGCAGCGCTGGACTAGCGGGGGGGCCAGCGCAGTATTTT
CASSAGLAGGPAQYF
>TRBD1|NA|TRBV4-1|TRBJ2-5
TGCGCCAGCAGCCCGACAGGGGGCGAAGAGACCCAGTACTTC
CASSPTGGEETQYF
>NA|few|TRBV6-2/TRBV6-3|TRBJ2-1
TGTGCCAGCAGGGATAATGAGCAGTTCTTC
CASRDNEQFF
>NA|NA|TRBV19|TRBJ1-1
TGTGCCAGTACCCTCAGGCAGCCAAACACTGAAGCTTTCTTT
CASTLRQPNTEAFF
>NA|once|TRBV11-3|TRBJ2-2
TGTGCCAGCAGCCACCGGGGTCACACCGGGGAGCTGTTTTTT
CASSHRGHTGELFF
>TRBD2|few|TRBV27|TRBJ2-3
TGTGCCAGCAGTTTCCCGCCGGGACAGAAAGCGGGGGGGCTCTCAGATACGCAGTATTTT
CASSFPPGQKAGGLSDTQYF
>NA|NA|TRBV5-6|TRBJ1-2
TGTGCCAGCAGCTTTAGAGGGGGTGATGGCTACACCTTC
CASSFRGGDGYTF
>TRBD2|few|TRBV9|TRBJ2-1
TGTGCCAGCAGCGTAGATCTAGCGGGGGCCCCTCACAATGAGCAGTTCTTC
CASSVDLAGAPHNEQFF
>NA|NA|TRBV6-5|TRBJ1-2
TGTGCCAGCAGTTACCCGGGTACACAGGGTGGCGGCTACACCTTC
CASSYPGTQGGGYTF
>NA|few|TRBV9|TRBJ2-5
TGTGCCAGCAGCGTAGGAGCCATAGAGACCCAGTACTTC
CASSVGAIETQYF
>TRBD1|NA|TRBV12-3/TRBV12-4|TRBJ2-1
TGTGCCATCGCAAAAGGACAGGGCAATCGAGATGAGCAGTTCTTC
CAIAKGQGNRDEQFF
>TRBD1|many|TRBV11-2|TRBJ1-6
TGTGCCAGCAGCCCGACGGACAGGGCTAATTCACCCCTCCACTTT
CASSPTDRANSPLHF
>NA|many|TRBV7-2|TRBJ1-5
TGTGCCAGCAGCTTTTCGACCGGGATTAATCAGCCCCAGCATTTT
CASSFSTGINQPQHF
>TRBD1|many|TRBV12-3/TRBV12-4|TRBJ1-2
TGTGCCAGCAGCACGACAGGGTCCGGCTACACCTTC
CASSTTGSGYTF
>NA|NA|TRBV15|TRBJ2-3
TGTGCCACCAGCAGAGATATTTCTGGGTGGGATACGCAGTATTTT
CATSRDISGWDTQYF
>TRBD2|many|TRBV20-1|TRBJ2-5
TGCAGTGCTAGAGCGCCAATAGCGGGGGTAGGGGAGACCCAGTACTTC
CSARAPIAGVGETQYF
>NA|NA|TRBV7-2|TRBJ1-4
TGTGCCAGCAGCTTAGAACAGACGGGAAAACTGTTTTTT
CASSLEQTGKLFF
>NA|NA|TRBV27|TRBJ1-5
TGTGCCAGCAGTTTGGGGGCCGTTCAGCCCCAGCATTTT
CASSLGAVQPQHF
>NA|NA|TRBV4-1|TRBJ1-1
TGCGCCAGCAGCCAAGGCCGTTGGCAGGGGAACACTGAAGCTTTCTTT
CASSQGRWQGNTEAFF